Listed here are 19 T cell receptor beta chains from one sample, sequenced in a study of cytomegalovirus exposure and HLA in healthy donors. In the PCR, 60 Vbeta and 13 Jbeta primers were used. Libraries were prepared by immunoSEQ multiplex PCR; TCRdb keeps only in-frame clonotypes and omits some of them. The sample comprises about 270,000 clones, 65% to 85% of which are singletons, and 2% to 2.5% rests with the top ten. Sequencing was carried out using PBMCs. The receptor set was obtained from a female donor in good health and CMV-seronegative.

The CDR3 DNA follows: TGTGCCAGCAGCCCATCCCCAGAGACCCAGTACTTC. Protein product: CASSPSPETQYF. The chain has TRBV7-6 and TRBJ2-5; the D is unclear. The CDR3 consists of 12 residues. Germline V gene sequence: CDR1 SGHVS, CDR2 FNYEAQ. V shed 5 bases and J shed 4 bases, with 8 bases lying between them. Filled out from reference TRBV7-6 and TRBJ2-5, the complete variable domain reads GAGVSQSPRYKVTKRGQDVALRCDPISGHVSLYWYRQALGQGPEFLTYFNYEAQQDKSGLPNDRFSAERPEGSISTLTIQRTEQRDSAMYRCASSPSPETQYFGPGTRLLVL.

This clone appeared a few times. The gene calls are TRBV5-4 and TRBJ1-2; D is possibly TRBD1 (6 bases). This CDR3 comprises 13 residues. Germline V CDR1 and CDR2: SGHNT, YYREEE (reference sequence). The CDR3 here is CAKAWGPGDGYTF. CDR3 nucleotides: TGTGCAAAAGCTTGGGGCCCAGGGGATGGCTACACCTTC.

This clone was counted only a few times. The V gene is TRBV9, the J gene TRBJ2-7; TRBD2 matches 7 bases. CDR3 length: 13 residues. Germline values: CDR1 SGDLS, CDR2 YYNGEE. Germline trimming cut 0 bases from V and 6 bases from J; bases unmatched to any gene: 3. CDR3 nucleotide sequence: TGTGCCAGCAGCGTAGGGTCTAGCGGCGAGCAGTACTTC. Its protein is CASSVGSSGEQYF. The full variable domain, in which reference TRBV9 and TRBJ2-7 provide the parts outside the CDR3, is DSGVTQTPKHLITATGQRVTLRCSPRSGDLSVYWYQQSLDQGLQFLIQYYNGEERAKGNILERFSAQQFPDLHSELNLSSLELGDSALYFCASSVGSSGEQYFGPGTRLTVT.

This chain joins TRBV28 and TRBJ2-3; D uncertain. Germline CDR1 and CDR2: MDHEN and SYDVKM. V shed 7 bases and J shed 2 bases, with 13 bases lying between them. The CDR3 runs 14 residues. CDR3 loop: CASKFVPDTDTQYF. CDR3 sequence (DNA): TGTGCCAGCAAGTTTGTTCCAGACACAGATACGCAGTATTTT.

The genes are TRBV2 and TRBJ1-5, with no clear D. The CDR3 covers 14 residues. The V end lost 0 bases, the J end lost 6 bases, and 9 bases lay between the germline ends. Germline V gene data show CDR1 as SNHLY and CDR2 as FYNNEI. CDR3 in amino acids: CASSEALRGQPQHF. The DNA of the CDR3 is TGTGCCAGCAGTGAAGCGCTTCGGGGTCAGCCCCAGCATTTT.

The chain recombines TRBV6-1 with TRBJ1-3; D not resolved. V dropped 7 bases and J dropped 4 bases, with 14 bases sitting between them. The CDR3 contains 14 residues. Germline lookup yields CDR1 MNHNS and CDR2 SASEGT. In nucleotides, the CDR3 is TGTGCCAGCACGCGGGAAATGGACGGAAACACCATATATTTT. Protein: CASTREMDGNTIYF.

The chain carries TRBV25-1 and TRBJ2-1; 10 bases line up with TRBD2. V trimming: 10 bases; J trimming: 6 bases; junction bases outside the gene matches: 6. The CDR3 spans 13 residues. Germline V gene data show CDR1 as MGHDK and CDR2 as SYGVNS. The CDR3 DNA reads TGTGCCATAAGGGCTAGCGGGAGCAATGAGCAGTTCTTC. It translates to CAIRASGSNEQFF.

This clone was observed a single time. As DNA, the CDR3 is TGCGCCAGCAGAGGCGGGTACTACAATGAGCAGTTCTTC. It is translated as CASRGGYYNEQFF. V and J are TRBV5-1 and TRBJ2-1, with D possibly being TRBD2 (5 bases). The germline V gene has CDR1 SGHRS and CDR2 YFSETQ. V shed 5 bases and J shed 3 bases, with 9 bases lying between them. The CDR3 covers 13 residues.

The chain is built from TRBV9 and TRBJ2-2; D is unclear. The CDR3 runs 13 residues. V lost 4 bases, J lost 6 bases, and 10 bases lay in between. Germline values: CDR1 SGDLS, CDR2 YYNGEE. CDR3 protein: CASSPSPAGELFF. As DNA, the CDR3 is TGTGCCAGCAGCCCCTCCCCGGCCGGGGAGCTGTTTTTT.

The chain joins TRBV6-6 to TRBJ1-2; TRBD1 agrees at 8 bases. CDR1 is MNHNY and CDR2 is SVGAGI in the germline V gene (reference sequence). The CDR3 totals 13 residues. Trimming took 6 bases from V and 8 from J; bases not matched to a gene: 8. CDR3 DNA sequence: TGTGCCAGCAGCCACGGACAGGGCAAAGGCTACACCTTC. Translation gives CASSHGQGKGYTF.

This clone has only one observation. V is TRBV19 and J is TRBJ2-2; weak D call: TRBD2 (6 bases). V dropped 6 bases and J dropped 4 bases, with 12 bases sitting between them. Looked up from germline, CDR1 is LNHDA and CDR2 is SQIVND (reference sequence). The CDR3 contains 14 residues. The CDR3 DNA sequence: TGTGCCAGTAGCTCCGGGAGCGGCACCGGGGAGCTGTTTTTT. This sequence encodes CASSSGSGTGELFF. Complete variable domain (other parts from reference TRBV19 and TRBJ2-2): DGGITQSPKYLFRKEGQNVTLSCEQNLNHDAMYWYRQDPGQGLRLIYYSQIVNDFQKGDIAEGYSVSREKKESFPLTVTSAQKNPTAFYLCASSSGSGTGELFFGEGSRLTVL.

The chain is built from TRBV6-5 and TRBJ2-7, with a weak D call TRBD2 (5 bases). Trimming took 10 bases from V and 7 from J, leaving 20 bases between them. The CDR3 totals 13 residues. The germline V gene has CDR1 MNHEY and CDR2 SVGAGI. The CDR3 region has the DNA TGTGCCACCGGGGATGGGCGCCCTCGGGAGCAGTACTTC. Protein product: CATGDGRPREQYF.

V is TRBV7-6 and J is TRBJ2-5; 12 positions agree with TRBD2. V lost 1 base and J lost 5; bases outside the gene matches: 2. The CDR3 extends over 15 amino acids. The germline V gene encodes CDR1 SGHVS and CDR2 FNYEAQ. CDR3 region: CASSLGTSGMETQYF. The CDR3 DNA reads TGTGCCAGCAGCTTAGGGACTAGCGGGATGGAGACCCAGTACTTC. The complete variable domain, with remaining parts taken from reference TRBV7-6 and TRBJ2-5, reads GAGVSQSPRYKVTKRGQDVALRCDPISGHVSLYWYRQALGQGPEFLTYFNYEAQQDKSGLPNDRFSAERPEGSISTLTIQRTEQRDSAMYRCASSLGTSGMETQYFGPGTRLLVL.

The genes are TRBV6-1 and TRBJ1-2; 8 nucleotides agree with TRBD1. The CDR3 length is 15 residues. Germline values: CDR1 MNHNS, CDR2 SASEGT. V lost 6 bases to trimming and J lost 8 bases; unmatched junction nucleotides: 14. CDR3 loop: CASRGGLDRVWGYTF. For the CDR3, the DNA is TGTGCCAGCAGGGGGGGACTGGACAGGGTCTGGGGCTACACCTTC.

This chain links TRBV7-3 with TRBJ2-1; 7 nucleotides line up with TRBD2. Germline V gives CDR1 SGHTA, CDR2 FQGTGA. J gave up 0 bases and V 0 bases, and 5 bases lay outside the gene matches. The CDR3 length is 17 residues. The CDR3 DNA reads as TGTGCCAGCAGCTTAACGCGGACTAGTGGCTCCTACAATGAGCAGTTCTTC. This codes for CASSLTRTSGSYNEQFF.

The gene calls are TRBV18 and TRBJ1-5; no definite D call. The CDR3 has 16 residues. CDR1 is KGHSH and CDR2 is LQKENI in the germline V gene. Trimming took 6 bases from V and 0 from J, leaving 15 bases between them. The DNA for the CDR3 is TGTGCCAGCTCTCCGGGGTCGGGAAATAGCAATCAGCCCCAGCATTTT. This encodes CASSPGSGNSNQPQHF.

The chain is built from TRBV19 and TRBJ1-1; 7 bases line up with TRBD1. This CDR3 region has 15 residues. Germline trimming cut 5 bases from V and 4 bases from J; bases unmatched to any gene: 10. Germline V lookup: CDR1 LNHDA, CDR2 SQIVND (reference sequence). CDR3 DNA: TGTGCCAGTAGTTCTCCCAGGGGGTCAGTCACTGAAGCTTTCTTT. It is translated as CASSSPRGSVTEAFF.

The genes are TRBV19 and TRBJ1-2; 11 bases are a match to TRBD1. Germline V CDR1 and CDR2: LNHDA, SQIVND (reference sequence). The CDR3 is 13 residues long. Trimming removed 6 bases from V and 8 bases from J; junction bases left unmatched: 5. The CDR3 is CASSEDRGLGYTF. CDR3 DNA sequence: TGTGCCAGTAGCGAGGACAGGGGGCTCGGCTACACCTTC.

This clone was seen more than once but under ten times. J is TRBJ2-3 and V is TRBV14; 7 positions agree with TRBD1. CDR1 and CDR2 (germline): SGHDN, FVKESK. The CDR3 has 14 residues. The V gene end was trimmed by 4 bases and the J gene end by 0 bases; junction bases not matched to a gene: 1. The CDR3 sequence is CASSPRGSTDTQYF. CDR3 DNA sequence: TGTGCCAGCAGCCCCAGGGGGAGCACAGATACGCAGTATTTT.